The 8 T cell receptor beta chains below were found in one sample sequenced in a study of CXCR3-negative and CXCR3-positive naive CD8 T cells. All TRB cDNA libraries came from 5' RACE performed with UMI labels. TCRdb derives one entry per CDR3 protein from the 5' RACE reads, leaving out DNA. The table lists under 50,000 distinct CDR3 sequences, with approximately 2.3% in the top ten. The sample taken for sequencing was naive CXCR3- CD8+ T cells from blood. Regarding subset: CD45RO-CCR7+CD27+CD95- naive CD8+ T cells lacking CXCR3 (TNR3-). The receptors here all came from a human donor in good health. Some clones in this sample may be carry-over from other donors' samples.

The chain carries TRBV20-1 and TRBJ1-1. CDR1 and CDR2 from the germline V gene are DFQATT and SNEGSKA (reference sequence). The CDR3 consists of 14 residues. CDR3 region: CSARDHRIYTEAFF.

The chain joins TRBV15 to TRBJ2-7; absent DNA, TCRdb's TRBD1 call cannot be checked. Per the germline V gene, CDR1 is LNHNV and CDR2 is YYDKDF (reference sequence). The CDR3 has 15 amino acids. CDR3 amino acids: CATSSGTGGSYEQYF. Looking up the rest from reference TRBV15 and TRBJ2-7 gives the full variable domain: DAMVIQNPRYQVTQFGKPVTLSCSQTLNHNVMYWYQQKSSQAPKLLFHYYDKDFNNEADTPDNFQSRRPNTSFCFLDIRSPGLGDTAMYLCATSSGTGGSYEQYFGPGTRLTVT.

The V gene is TRBV18, the J gene TRBJ1-1. CDR3 length equals 19 residues. Germline V CDR1 and CDR2: KGHSH, LQKENI. CDR3 sequence: CASSPWLQPAETKDTEAFF.

J is TRBJ2-1 and V is TRBV15; checking the TCRdb D call of TRBD2 is not possible without DNA. The CDR3 extends over 18 amino acids. The germline V gene encodes CDR1 LNHNV and CDR2 YYDKDF (reference sequence). This CDR3 is CATSRGGLGLAGYKEQFF.

V and J are TRBV7-9 and TRBJ2-7. The germline gives CDR1 SEHNR, CDR2 FQNEAQ (reference sequence). This CDR3 region has 13 residues. The CDR3 loop reads CASSLVRDDEQYF.

CDR3 region: CASSSRGNTQYF. J is TRBJ2-3 and V is TRBV12-3 or TRBV12-4; TCRdb's D call, TRBD1, is unchecked because there is no DNA. The CDR3 spans 12 residues.

The chain uses TRBV29-1 and TRBJ2-7; TCRdb gives TRBD1 as the D gene, but with no DNA this cannot be confirmed. The CDR3 runs to 14 residues. Germline V CDR1 and CDR2: SQVTM, ANQGSEA. This CDR3 is CSFSDRFSSYEQYF.

The chain couples TRBV5-1 to TRBJ2-3; the TCRdb call, TRBD2, lacks DNA for checking. Germline-derived CDR1 and CDR2 are SGHRS and YFSETQ. This CDR3 comprises 17 residues. The CDR3 reads CASSFYTSGGTGYTQYF. The full variable domain, rest sourced from reference TRBV5-1 and TRBJ2-3, is KAGVTQTPRYLIKTRGQQVTLSCSPISGHRSVSWYQQTPGQGLQFLFEYFSETQRNKGNFPGRFSGRQFSNSRSEMNVSTLELGDSALYLCASSFYTSGGTGYTQYFGPGTRLTVL.